Shown below are 10 T cell receptor beta chains from a single sample sequenced in a study of radiotherapy plus CTLA-4 blockade in lung cancer. This table comes from immunoSEQ multiplex PCR, and its TCRdb copy is limited to in-frame clones, with some not included. The sample shows around 40,000 clones, 65% to 90% of them seen only once. The sample consisted of peripheral blood, taken from a patient treated with radiotherapy plus ipilimumab. Receptor source: a human donor with non-small cell lung cancer whose response to radiotherapy plus ipilimumab could not be evaluated.

J is TRBJ2-5 and V is TRBV6-1, with 11 bases lining up with TRBD1. TRBJ2-7 matches the DNA end more closely, so the J call is doubtful. CDR1 MNHNS and CDR2 SASEGT come from the germline V gene. The CDR3 is 15 amino acids. The CDR3 DNA reads as TGTGCCAGCAGGCCCGGGACAGGGGGCTCCTACGAGCAGTACTTC. It encodes CASRPGTGGSYEQYF.

The chain combines TRBV6-1 with TRBJ1-1; D unclear. The length of the CDR3 is 17 residues. V was trimmed by 4 bases and J by 1 base, leaving 19 bases between them. The germline V gene encodes CDR1 MNHNS and CDR2 SASEGT. CDR3 nucleotide sequence: TGTGCCAGCAGTGGCGGTACAAACTGGTGGAGGAACACTGAAGCTTTCTTT. The encoded protein is CASSGGTNWWRNTEAFF.

The CDR3 protein is CSVEGAGTGISGYTF. The CDR3 DNA reads as TGCAGCGTTGAAGGTGCTGGGACAGGGATATCTGGCTACACCTTC. The chain combines TRBV29-1 with TRBJ1-2; TRBD1 matches 9 bases. V lost 1 base to trimming and J lost 7 bases; unmatched junction nucleotides: 10. This CDR3 region has 15 residues. Germline V CDR1 and CDR2: SQVTM, ANQGSEA.

V and J are TRBV19 and TRBJ1-2; D possibly corresponds to TRBD1 (6 bases). Looked up from germline, CDR1 is LNHDA and CDR2 is SQIVND (reference sequence). This CDR3 region has 15 residues. V lost 6 bases, J lost 1 base, and 15 bases lay in between. CDR3 loop: CASRRAAGVNYGYTF. CDR3 sequence (DNA): TGTGCCAGTAGGAGGGCGGCAGGGGTTAACTATGGCTACACCTTC.

The CDR3 region is CASSQAGAFPPAFF. CDR3 DNA sequence: TGCGCCAGCAGCCAGGCGGGGGCCTTCCCGCCGGCTTTCTTT. The chain is built from TRBV4-1 and TRBJ1-1, with D possibly matching TRBD1 (6 bases). V was pared by 3 bases and J by 11 bases, with 19 bases between. Looked up from germline, CDR1 is MGHRA and CDR2 is YSYEKL. There are 14 residues in the CDR3.

This clone was picked up one time. V is TRBV5-4 and J is TRBJ1-1, with 8 nucleotides matching TRBD1. The V gene end was trimmed by 0 bases and the J gene end by 2 bases; junction bases not matched to a gene: 9. The CDR3 contains 17 residues. Germline values: CDR1 SGHNT, CDR2 YYREEE (reference sequence). In DNA, the CDR3 is TGTGCCAGCAGCTTGGAGTCCAGGGGGCCCATCAACACTGAAGCTTTCTTT. It is translated as CASSLESRGPINTEAFF.

The J gene is TRBJ1-1, the V gene TRBV19; tentatively, D is TRBD1 (6 bases). This CDR3 is 15 amino acids long. Germline V gene data show CDR1 as LNHDA and CDR2 as SQIVND (reference sequence). Trimming cost V 3 bases and J 5 bases, with 16 bases left between them. CDR3 amino acids: CASSITGYSRTEAFF. The DNA of the CDR3 is TGTGCCAGTAGTATTACAGGGTATTCAAGGACTGAAGCTTTCTTT. Full variable domain (missing parts from reference TRBV19 and TRBJ1-1): DGGITQSPKYLFRKEGQNVTLSCEQNLNHDAMYWYRQDPGQGLRLIYYSQIVNDFQKGDIAEGYSVSREKKESFPLTVTSAQKNPTAFYLCASSITGYSRTEAFFGQGTRLTVV.

The V call is TRBV27, the J call TRBJ2-1; 7 bases are a match to TRBD2. With V trimmed by 0 bases and J by 7 bases, 6 bases remained unmatched. The CDR3 is 15 residues long. Germline CDR1 is MNHEY and CDR2 is SMNVEV (reference sequence). The CDR3 protein is CASSLSAGVGNEQFF. CDR3 DNA: TGTGCCAGCAGTTTATCGGCGGGAGTGGGGAATGAGCAGTTCTTC.

This clone has a single count. This chain connects TRBV11-2 to TRBJ1-5; D is uncertain. The V gene lost 5 bases and the J gene lost 0 bases, with 5 bases spanning the gap. The CDR3 consists of 13 residues. The germline gives CDR1 SGHAT, CDR2 FQNNGV. CDR3 DNA: TGTGCCAGCAGCCATAGTAGCAATCAGCCCCAGCATTTT. Amino acids: CASSHSSNQPQHF.

The CDR3 loop reads CASSVWGVADTQYF. The CDR3, as DNA: TGTGCCAGCAGCGTATGGGGGGTTGCAGATACGCAGTATTTT. The chain joins TRBV9 to TRBJ2-3, with a weak D call TRBD2 (6 bases). Per germline, CDR1 SGDLS and CDR2 YYNGEE. This CDR3 comprises 14 residues. V was pared by 1 base and J by 4 bases, with 10 bases between.